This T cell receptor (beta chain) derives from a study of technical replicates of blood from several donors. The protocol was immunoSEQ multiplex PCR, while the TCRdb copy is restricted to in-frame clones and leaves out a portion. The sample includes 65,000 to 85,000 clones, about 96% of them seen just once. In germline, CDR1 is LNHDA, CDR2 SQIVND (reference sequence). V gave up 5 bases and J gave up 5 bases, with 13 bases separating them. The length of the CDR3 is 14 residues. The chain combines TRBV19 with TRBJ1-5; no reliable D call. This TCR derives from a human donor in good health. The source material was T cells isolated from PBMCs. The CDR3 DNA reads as TGTGCCAGTAGTCCCAGGTCCTACGATCAGCCCCAGCATTTT. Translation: CASSPRSYDQPQHF. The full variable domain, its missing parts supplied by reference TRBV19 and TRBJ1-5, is DGGITQSPKYLFRKEGQNVTLSCEQNLNHDAMYWYRQDPGQGLRLIYYSQIVNDFQKGDIAEGYSVSREKKESFPLTVTSAQKNPTAFYLCASSPRSYDQPQHFGDGTRLSIL.